This TCR beta chain is from a study of blood T cell repertoires in COVID-19. About the research overall: Samples taken during acute and convalescent COVID-19 were collected in the United States, Italy and Spain. T cells, B-cell-depleted T cells, or PBMCs supplied cDNA or gDNA.

In the original processing: The assay estimated nucleated cells by amplifying reference gene primers. Sequencing used immunoSEQ multiplex PCR; TCRdb keeps in-frame clones, though not all of them. V and J calls and clone size follow that table, whereas D and trimming were derived from the DNA. The table has some 290,000 clones, almost 90% seen once. V shed 0 bases and J shed 6 bases, with 6 bases lying between them. The V gene's germline CDR1 is LGHNA and CDR2 YNFKEQ. The CDR3 extends over 13 amino acids. This chain links TRBV4-2 with TRBJ1-5; the D gene is possibly TRBD1 (6 bases). The receptor's source is a middle-aged woman with COVID-19, enrolled during active disease. Sequenced sample: peripheral blood. This CDR3 is CASSQEQGQPQHF. The CDR3 nucleotides read TGTGCCAGCAGCCAAGAACAGGGTCAGCCCCAGCATTTT.